This TCR beta chain was captured by sequencing in a study of shared clonotypes between healthy human individuals (dated by TCRdb to 2020 to 2022). Regarding the complete study: The cohort included three men and a couple of women between 18 and 49 years of age. For each donor, CD4 naive and CD4 memory were each given three plates, CD8 naive was given two plates, and CD8 memory was given one plate. To estimate repertoire size and how much clonotype sharing occurs between individuals, the study deeply sequenced the blood TCR repertoires of roughly 5 healthy adults. To increase sequencing depth and limit assay-specific biases, TCR repertoire library preparation and sequencing were carried out by different laboratories using diverse techniques. Per donor, leukapheresis produced somewhere between about 0.9 and 10 billion PBMCs. The full study reports these points: Even with the large sequencing depth, rarefaction of the sorted-subset datasets indicated that sequencing was incomplete. The genetic and exposure-history diversity represented was limited by the small number of donors. When four donors were compared, the shared fraction of clonotypes was about 5.4% for naive CD4, approximately 3.3% for naive CD8, more than 2% for memory CD4, and 0.35% to 0.4% for memory CD8. Based on pairwise subsampling, the degree of clonotype sharing among donors was expected to be affected by sequencing depth. Compared with non-shared clonotypes, clonotypes shared by all four sorted-subset donors had higher generation probabilities. Sampling was restricted to blood, and TCR repertoires in tissues likely differ from the TCR repertoires found in blood. Larger estimated clonotype richness was generally found for naive subsets than for memory subsets.

This clone is a singleton in its sample. Its antigen is not yet known. Base qualities are missing; no much larger clone stands one base away. TCR CDR3 regions were amplified from genomic DNA by multiplex PCR using the deep immunoSEQ assay. Genomic DNA extracted from each cell subset was distributed evenly over all wells of several immunoSEQ 96-well plates, and each plate served as one replicate. For sorted subsets, each replicate PCR was loaded with roughly 200 ng genomic DNA, equivalent to 30,000 or so T cell genomes. Purified libraries were quantified with a Qubit 3.0 fluorometer, sized on a Bioanalyzer 2100, and re-quantified with the KAPA Library Quantification kit. A separate single-read 150-cycle Illumina NextSeq 550 flow cell was used to sequence each immunoSEQ 96-well plate. Turning to the authors' computational methods: Because the immunoSEQ output held only junctional sequences and lacked quality scores, the filtering could not match the filtering applied to full-length reads. To assign V/J genes and CDR3, sequences were annotated against IMGT germline references using PyIR, a Python wrapper for IgBLAST v1.9. Reads with weak V/J assignments (E-value above 1e-6), missing CDR3, stop codons, out-of-frame junctions, or ambiguous translated residues were removed. V3J clonotypes were defined by identical inferred V gene, J gene, and CDR3 amino acid sequence. Percentage overlap between repertoires was calculated by dividing the number of shared unique clonotypes by the size of the smaller repertoire. RTK rarefaction, the Chao1 estimator, and Recon v2.1 estimates of unobserved clonotypes were used to assess repertoire richness. Generation probabilities were computed with OLGA for all TCRbeta clonotypes obtained by the gDNA method from several donors. TCRdb provides this immuneACCESS table in a form limited to in-frame rearrangements. Some clones are lacking; in checked studies, under half of them reflect an unresolved V gene, and why the rest are absent is not known. V, J and clone size are taken as reported in that table, and D and trimming were inferred from the DNA itself. Present in this sample are 2 million to 2.5 million clones, 92% of which were seen just once. 0.37% of the sample goes to the ten largest clones.

The donors were healthy, HIV-negative adults with no recently reported acute infections or vaccinations. Every donor was a Caucasian adult residing in Nashville, Tennessee, USA. CD4+ T cells were enriched by magnetic negative selection; naive cells were then positively selected on CD45RA, and the negative fraction formed the memory subset. Blood was collected by leukapheresis, and PBMCs were isolated by Ficoll-Histopaque density gradient centrifugation and then cryopreserved in liquid nitrogen vapor phase. Purity and quantity of every magnetically sorted T cell population were checked by analytical flow cytometry. Each sorted fraction had its genomic DNA isolated and then quantified by UV absorbance on a Nanodrop 2000c. This sequence originates from a man aged 18 to 35 in good health. Some clones in this sample may be carry-over from other donors' samples. The sequenced sample was naive CD4+ T cells from PBMCs. Explained via the paper, the cell subset or site label denotes: CD45RA+ positively selected.

The bases read TGCGCCAGCAGCTTTACAGGGGGGAGTAGTGAAAAACTGTTTTTT. Translated, this is CASSFTGGSSEKLFF. The chain is made from TRBV5-1 and TRBJ1-4; a stretch of 8 junction bases matches TRBD1. From V the trimming removes 2 bases and from J it removes 7 bases, while the gene matches leave 7 bases of the junction unaccounted for. In the germline V gene, CDR1 corresponds to SGHRS and CDR2 to YFSETQ. The CDR3 sequence holds 15 residues, the cysteine and phenylalanine included. This entry keeps only the CDR3 DNA: 45 bases, framed from base 1.